The 9 T cell receptor beta chains below all came from one sample that was sequenced in a study of T cell changes during pregnancy in multiple sclerosis. TCRdb keeps only in-frame clones here, not all; method: immunoSEQ multiplex PCR. The table has more than 40,000 clones, around 92% seen once. The sample was CD8+ T cells from peripheral blood mononuclear cells, taken in the first trimester of pregnancy. Receptors originate from a female donor with multiple sclerosis, enrolled in a pregnancy study.

The V call is TRBV27, the J call TRBJ2-5; D is possibly TRBD2 (6 bases). V was clipped by 3 bases and J by 0 bases, with 11 bases between them. CDR1 is MNHEY and CDR2 is SMNVEV in the germline V gene (reference sequence). The CDR3 is made up of 15 amino acids. The CDR3 DNA reads TGTGCCAGCAGTTTGACGGGAGTGAACCAAGAGACCCAGTACTTC. This gives the protein CASSLTGVNQETQYF.

The CDR3: CASSLPGNYGYTF. As DNA, the CDR3 is TGTGCCAGCAGCCTTCCAGGGAACTATGGCTACACCTTC. The genes are TRBV7-9 and TRBJ1-2, with a tentative D call TRBD1 (5 bases). This CDR3 comprises 13 residues. The germline V and J ends were trimmed by 5 bases and 2 bases, with 9 bases remaining between them. Germline V CDR1 and CDR2: SEHNR, FQNEAQ (reference sequence).

V usage is TRBV27 and J usage is TRBJ2-3, with a tentative D call TRBD1 (6 bases). V lost 6 bases and J lost 2, with 12 bases in between. Germline V gene lookup returns CDR1 MNHEY and CDR2 SMNVEV (reference sequence). The CDR3 has 14 residues. CDR3 in amino acids: CASSIGQYTDTQYF. The CDR3 DNA reads TGTGCCAGCAGCATCGGACAGTACACAGATACGCAGTATTTT.

This rearrangement joins TRBV4-3 to TRBJ1-2; the D gene is possibly TRBD1 (5 bases). V dropped 0 bases and J dropped 4 bases, with 9 bases sitting between them. The CDR3 length is 14 residues. CDR1 LGHNA and CDR2 YSLEER come from the germline V gene. The CDR3 bases are TGCGCCAGCAGCCAAGACAGGGCCCCCTATGGCTACACCTTC. It encodes CASSQDRAPYGYTF.

The chain carries TRBV27 and TRBJ2-4; a weak D match, TRBD2 (5 bases). The germline V gene has CDR1 MNHEY and CDR2 SMNVEV (reference sequence). The ends were cut back, 6 bases at V and 1 base at J, with 10 bases in the middle. This CDR3 has 14 residues. CDR3 residues: CASRRSGAKNIQYF. CDR3 coding DNA: TGTGCCAGCAGGCGGTCGGGGGCCAAAAACATTCAGTACTTC.

The gene calls are TRBV18 and TRBJ1-1; 7 nucleotides align to TRBD1. Germline lookup yields CDR1 KGHSH and CDR2 LQKENI. With V trimmed by 4 bases and J by 1 base, 6 bases remained unmatched. The CDR3 consists of 15 residues. This CDR3 reads CASSRAQGPNTEAFF. In DNA, the CDR3 is TGTGCCAGCTCACGCGCACAGGGGCCGAACACTGAAGCTTTCTTT.

The chain carries TRBV6-5 and TRBJ1-1; D not certain. CDR1 and CDR2 from the germline V gene are MNHEY and SVGAGI. Between the trimmed V and J ends, which lost 0 bases and 2 bases, there was a span of 4 bases. The CDR3 contains 13 residues. The DNA for the CDR3 is TGTGCCAGCAGTTACTCGACAAACACTGAAGCTTTCTTT. The encoded protein is CASSYSTNTEAFF.

The chain combines TRBV27 with TRBJ1-5, with 7 bases identical to TRBD1. The CDR3 extends over 14 amino acids. With V trimmed by 6 bases and J by 10 bases, 12 bases remained unmatched. Per germline, CDR1 MNHEY and CDR2 SMNVEV (reference sequence). The CDR3 protein is CASSQTGRLSPQHF. DNA of the CDR3: TGTGCCAGCAGCCAGACAGGGAGGCTCAGCCCCCAGCATTTT.

The chain links TRBV10-3 to TRBJ2-3; 12 positions match TRBD2. V gave up 4 bases and J gave up 3 bases; unmatched junction bases: 2. Germline V gene lookup returns CDR1 ENHRY and CDR2 SYGVKD. The CDR3 totals 15 residues. The CDR3 here is CAISAGTSGTDTQYF. DNA of the CDR3: TGTGCCATCAGTGCCGGGACTAGCGGGACAGATACGCAGTATTTT.